The 28 T cell receptor beta chains below were found in one sample sequenced in a study of blood T cell repertoires in COVID-19. Clones were read by immunoSEQ multiplex PCR, and TCRdb kept only the in-frame ones, dropping some. The table records about 110,000 clones, roughly 86% of them present only once. Sample: peripheral blood. Receptor source: a man aged 40-49 years with acute or convalescent COVID-19.

V and J are TRBV7-9 and TRBJ2-1; D not resolved. This CDR3 is built from 17 residues. The ends were cut back, 5 bases at V and 0 bases at J, with 17 bases in the middle. CDR1 is SEHNR, CDR2 FQNEAQ, per germline (reference sequence). DNA of the CDR3: TGTGCCAGCAGCCCTGATTACCAGTTTACCTCCTACAATGAGCAGTTCTTC. Amino acids: CASSPDYQFTSYNEQFF.

J is TRBJ2-3 and V is TRBV6-1, with a tentative D call TRBD1 (5 bases). Germline V gene data show CDR1 as MNHNS and CDR2 as SASEGT. The CDR3 extends over 12 amino acids. V lost 2 bases to trimming and J lost 12 bases, with 12 bases between them. CDR3 in amino acids: CASSEFRGSQYF. The DNA of the CDR3 is TGTGCCAGCAGTGAATTTAGGGGATCCCAGTATTTT.

The chain joins TRBV3-1 (or the pseudogene TRBV3-2) to TRBJ2-6, with 8 bases aligning to TRBD1. Germline V gene sequence: CDR1 LGHDT, CDR2 YNNKEL (reference sequence). This CDR3 has 17 amino acids. Unmatched junction bases numbered 7, after V lost 4 bases and J lost 2 bases. CDR3 in amino acids: CASSRGQGATGANVLTF. The CDR3 nucleotides are TGTGCCAGCAGCCGAGGGCAGGGGGCGACTGGGGCCAACGTCCTGACTTTC.

V usage is TRBV20-1 and J usage is TRBJ2-1; 8 bases match TRBD1. From germline, CDR1 is DFQATT and CDR2 SNEGSKA (reference sequence). J was trimmed by 10 bases and V by 4 bases; bases with no gene match: 9. This CDR3 contains 13 residues. CDR3 nucleotides: TGCAGTGCTATTGAGGCAGGGGGCACGGAGCAGTTCTTC. Translated, it gives CSAIEAGGTEQFF.

V and J are TRBV25-1 and TRBJ1-2; 8 bases line up with TRBD1. This CDR3 is built from 16 residues. V gave up 1 base and J gave up 8 bases; unmatched junction bases: 12. CDR1 MGHDK and CDR2 SYGVNS come from the germline V gene. In DNA form, the CDR3 reads TGTGCCAGCAGTGAATCTCACAGGGGGTATCTTCGAGGCTACACCTTC. Its translation: CASSESHRGYLRGYTF.

For this clone: The final CDR3 position lacks the conserved phenylalanine or tryptophan, pointing to a likely read error. The DNA is omitted, as the CDR3 cannot be located on it reliably, and the CDR3 follows TCRdb's listing. This rearrangement joins TRBV5-1 to TRBJ2-3; the DNA was not compared with TRBD1, the D call given in the table. Per the germline V gene, CDR1 is SGHRS and CDR2 is YFSETQ. The CDR3 sequence runs 12 residues, both termini included. CDR3 in amino acids: CASSSTGGTGRS.

The chain recombines TRBV5-4 with TRBJ2-5, with D unclear. Germline CDR1 reads SGHNT; CDR2 reads YYREEE (reference sequence). This CDR3 is built from 12 residues. The V end lost 4 bases, the J end lost 5 bases, and 9 bases lay between the germline ends. CDR3 loop: CASSRLMETQYF. The CDR3 DNA follows: TGTGCCAGCAGCCGCCTAATGGAGACCCAGTACTTC.

This clone was observed a single time. V usage is TRBV7-8 and J usage is TRBJ1-5; the match to TRBD1 covers 8 bases. V shed 1 base and J 4 bases; nucleotides not matched to a gene: 3. The CDR3 length is 15 residues. CDR1 SGHVS and CDR2 FQNEAQ come from the germline V gene. The CDR3 coding sequence is TGTGCCAGCAGCTTAGGTGGGACAGGAAATCAGCCCCAGCATTTT. Translating gives CASSLGGTGNQPQHF.

The rearrangement uses TRBV4-3 and TRBJ2-2, with a weak D call TRBD1 (6 bases). Trimming cost V 0 bases and J 0 bases, with 8 bases left between them. The germline V gene has CDR1 LGHNA and CDR2 YSLEER. This CDR3 has 16 amino acids. The CDR3 spells CASSQEGTSNTGELFF. Here the CDR3 DNA reads TGCGCCAGCAGCCAAGAGGGGACATCGAACACCGGGGAGCTGTTTTTT.

The chain uses TRBV5-1 and TRBJ1-4; TRBD1 aligns across 7 bases. Germline CDR1 reads SGHRS; CDR2 reads YFSETQ. V was pared by 0 bases and J by 10 bases, with 6 bases of the junction left unmatched. The CDR3 spans 14 residues. DNA of the CDR3: TGCGCCAGCAGCTTGGGGACAGGAGGGGGAAAACTGTTTTTT. Amino acid sequence: CASSLGTGGGKLFF.

The chain combines TRBV19 with TRBJ1-1; D possibly corresponds to TRBD1 (5 bases). The CDR3 extends over 12 amino acids. Looked up from germline, CDR1 is LNHDA and CDR2 is SQIVND (reference sequence). V shed 6 bases and J shed 11 bases, with 16 bases lying between them. This CDR3 is CASRRGGSFAFF. CDR3 in DNA: TGTGCCAGTAGAAGGGGAGGATCATTCGCTTTCTTT. The full variable domain, with the rest looked up from reference TRBV19 and TRBJ1-1, is DGGITQSPKYLFRKEGQNVTLSCEQNLNHDAMYWYRQDPGQGLRLIYYSQIVNDFQKGDIAEGYSVSREKKESFPLTVTSAQKNPTAFYLCASRRGGSFAFFGQGTRLTVV.

The J gene is TRBJ2-2, the V gene TRBV27; D remains unclear. Per the germline V gene, CDR1 is MNHEY and CDR2 is SMNVEV (reference sequence). The ends were cut back, 3 bases at V and 2 bases at J, with 7 bases in the middle. This CDR3 spans 14 amino acids. This CDR3 is CASSFGTNTGELFF. The CDR3 DNA sequence: TGTGCCAGCAGTTTTGGCACCAACACCGGGGAGCTGTTTTTT.

The sample holds a few counts of this clone. The chain has TRBV19 and TRBJ1-4, with TRBD1 matching 9 bases. Trimming at V came to 5 bases and at J to 7 bases, leaving 8 bases not matched to a gene. This CDR3 has 15 residues. Germline lookup yields CDR1 LNHDA and CDR2 SQIVND (reference sequence). CDR3 in DNA: TGTGCCAGTAGTCCCCCGGGACAGGGTGGTGAAAAACTGTTTTTT. Amino acids: CASSPPGQGGEKLFF. The variable domain in full, with the rest retrieved from reference TRBV19 and TRBJ1-4, is DGGITQSPKYLFRKEGQNVTLSCEQNLNHDAMYWYRQDPGQGLRLIYYSQIVNDFQKGDIAEGYSVSREKKESFPLTVTSAQKNPTAFYLCASSPPGQGGEKLFFGSGTQLSVL.

This clone was recorded once. V usage is TRBV14 and J usage is TRBJ1-1, with no clear D. Germline CDR1 and CDR2: SGHDN and FVKESK. V dropped 4 bases and J dropped 0 bases, with 12 bases sitting between them. There are 15 residues in the CDR3. The CDR3 sequence: CASSPSTGLNTEAFF. As DNA, the CDR3 is TGTGCCAGCAGCCCATCGACGGGGTTGAACACTGAAGCTTTCTTT.

The chain recombines TRBV19 with TRBJ2-4, with D tentatively TRBD1 (5 bases). V gave up 3 bases and J gave up 5 bases, with 17 bases separating them. The CDR3 contains 16 residues. Germline CDR1 and CDR2: LNHDA and SQIVND (reference sequence). The DNA of the CDR3 is TGTGCCAGTAGTATCGTCGGGCAGGGTGAGGAAAACATTCAGTACTTC. Encoded protein: CASSIVGQGEENIQYF.

The chain is built from TRBV30 and TRBJ1-5; D is possibly TRBD1 (5 bases). The CDR3 length is 15 residues. Trimming cost V 3 bases and J 6 bases, with 18 bases left between them. Germline CDR1 reads GTSNPN; CDR2 reads SVGIG (reference sequence). The CDR3 sequence is CAWRDRRGVGQPQHF. CDR3 nucleotide sequence: TGTGCCTGGAGGGATCGAAGGGGCGTTGGTCAGCCCCAGCATTTT.

V gene TRBV4-1 combines with J gene TRBJ2-1; TRBD1 might be the D (6 bases). Germline assignment: CDR1 MGHRA and CDR2 YSYEKL. Trimming stripped 0 bases from V and 5 bases from J, with 17 bases between. This CDR3 is 17 amino acids long. The DNA of the CDR3 is TGCGCCAGCAGCCAAGATCGAAGGACAGCCGGAGACAATGAGCAGTTCTTC. Its translation: CASSQDRRTAGDNEQFF.

The V and J genes are TRBV27 and TRBJ1-4; TRBD1 is a possible D gene (5 bases). The CDR3 covers 12 residues. The V and J ends lost 10 bases and 8 bases respectively, with 14 bases between them. Germline V gene lookup returns CDR1 MNHEY and CDR2 SMNVEV (reference sequence). In nucleotides, the CDR3 is TGTGCCACGGGGGTCCGAGGGGAAAAACTGTTTTTT. Its protein is CATGVRGEKLFF.

This rearrangement joins TRBV7-2 to TRBJ1-4, with 10 nucleotides matching TRBD1. With 6 bases clipped from V and 8 bases from J, the junction kept 6 bases outside the gene matches. The CDR3 length is 14 residues. Germline lookup yields CDR1 SGHTA and CDR2 FQGNSA. CDR3 residues: CASRKDRGQEKLFF. CDR3 nucleotides: TGTGCCAGCAGAAAAGACAGGGGGCAGGAAAAACTGTTTTTT.

The genes are TRBV24-1 and TRBJ2-7, with D unclear. This CDR3 is built from 13 residues. V dropped 5 bases and J dropped 3 bases, with 10 bases sitting between them. In germline, CDR1 is KGHDR, CDR2 SFDVKD. CDR3 DNA: TGTGCCACCAGTGTCGCTTCCTACTACGAGCAGTACTTC. Translating gives CATSVASYYEQYF.

V usage is TRBV5-1 and J usage is TRBJ1-1; no firm D call. This CDR3 has 14 residues. Trimming took 4 bases from V and 3 from J, leaving 13 bases between them. Looked up from germline, CDR1 is SGHRS and CDR2 is YFSETQ. The CDR3 reads CASSRNRRDTEAFF. In DNA form, the CDR3 reads TGCGCCAGCAGCCGTAACAGAAGAGACACTGAAGCTTTCTTT.

The gene calls are TRBV5-1 and TRBJ2-5, with D maybe TRBD1 (5 bases). Trimming took off 4 bases at V and 5 bases at J, with 15 bases between the two ends. Germline values: CDR1 SGHRS, CDR2 YFSETQ. This CDR3 is 14 amino acids long. This CDR3 reads CASSRGQGLETQYF. Written as DNA, the CDR3 is TGCGCCAGCAGCAGGGGTCAGGGTCTCGAGACCCAGTACTTC.

The chain has TRBV15 and TRBJ2-5; TRBD2 matches at 11 bases. From germline, CDR1 is LNHNV and CDR2 YYDKDF (reference sequence). The CDR3 contains 17 residues. The V and J ends lost 5 bases and 5 bases, in that order; junction bases with no gene match: 13. The CDR3 loop reads CATSGTSGGAGRETQYF. The CDR3 nucleotides read TGTGCCACCAGCGGAACTAGCGGGGGAGCGGGGAGGGAGACCCAGTACTTC.

The rearrangement links TRBV5-1 to TRBJ1-3, with 9 positions matching TRBD1. The V gene's germline CDR1 is SGHRS and CDR2 YFSETQ. V was clipped by 3 bases and J by 0 bases; unmatched bases: 7. This CDR3 has 17 residues. The CDR3 DNA sequence: TGCGCCAGCAGCTCTTTACAGGGGGCTAACTCTGGAAACACCATATATTTT. Translating it yields CASSSLQGANSGNTIYF.

The chain joins TRBV7-8 to TRBJ2-7, with D possibly matching TRBD1 (6 bases). Germline V gene data show CDR1 as SGHVS and CDR2 as FQNEAQ. Trimming cost V 1 base and J 5 bases, with 15 bases left between them. The CDR3 covers 15 residues. The CDR3 sequence: CASSLVRAGDDEQYF. The DNA for the CDR3 is TGTGCCAGCAGCTTAGTCCGGGCAGGGGACGACGAGCAGTACTTC.

This clone occurred once. The CDR3 protein is CASSVSGSKGTGELFF. As DNA, the CDR3 is TGTGCCAGCAGCGTCAGCGGGAGTAAGGGCACCGGGGAGCTGTTTTTT. The gene calls are TRBV7-9 and TRBJ2-2, with 8 bases fitting TRBD2. This CDR3 comprises 16 residues. V lost 5 bases and J lost 4; bases outside the gene matches: 9. Per germline, CDR1 SEHNR and CDR2 FQNEAQ (reference sequence).

The genes are TRBV4-1 and TRBJ1-1; D unresolved. V lost 2 bases to trimming and J lost 0 bases, with 10 bases between them. There are 15 residues in the CDR3. Germline loops: CDR1 MGHRA, CDR2 YSYEKL. CDR3 DNA: TGCGCCAGCAGCCAACTGGGGAGACTGAACACTGAAGCTTTCTTT. This gives the protein CASSQLGRLNTEAFF.

This clone was seen once. This chain joins TRBV20-1 and TRBJ1-2, with D unclear. Trimming stripped 3 bases from V and 3 bases from J, with 5 bases between. The CDR3 is 11 amino acids. Germline V gene sequence: CDR1 DFQATT, CDR2 SNEGSKA (reference sequence). This chain's CDR3 is CSAREDYGYTF. The CDR3, as DNA: TGCAGTGCTAGGGAGGACTATGGCTACACCTTC.